This TCR beta chain was profiled in a study of cytomegalovirus exposure and HLA in healthy donors. Study results and limitations: Whilst most TCR sequences proved rare, a subset of public TCRs occurred across many donors. The classifier reportedly diagnosed cytomegalovirus status with high sensitivity and specificity.

Comments on this clone: Its target is not known.

Profiled with immunoSEQ multiplex PCR; TCRdb holds only in-frame clones, not every one. The sample lists about 300,000 clones; 70% to 90% were seen once. Germline values: CDR1 SGHAT, CDR2 FQNNGV. V shed 4 bases and J shed 7 bases, with 14 bases lying between them. The CDR3 has 14 amino acids. The rearrangement uses TRBV11-2 and TRBJ2-1, with D uncertain. The origin of this receptor is a woman aged 18-29 years in good health and CMV-seronegative. Source material: PBMCs. The CDR3 DNA is TGTGCCAGCAGCTCTCGTTGGAGTAGGAATGAGCAGTTCTTC. Translated, it gives CASSSRWSRNEQFF.